These 2 T cell receptor beta chains came from one sample sequenced in a study of T cells after yellow fever vaccination (dated by TCRdb to the late 2010s). The library was made by 5' RACE. Data came from an Illumina NovaSeq 6000. TCRdb reran the public reads through fastp at Q25 and MiXCR, keeping productive beta chains. Every entry covers one CDR3 protein and lists the most common genes and DNA from its rows. In all, the sample holds some 300,000 distinct CDR3 sequences, and approximately 10% of those were seen once. 3% to 3.5% of the sample goes to the ten largest clones. The sample's treatment or condition label, decoded: live attenuated yellow fever vaccine strain. The sample was CD4+ T cells sorted from PBMCs, taken 5 days after the yellow fever booster vaccination. Every receptor here comes from a man younger than 35 who received the YFV17D yellow fever vaccine.

Ten or more counts support this clonotype. This chain connects TRBV5-4 to TRBJ2-1; D ambiguous. Trimming removed 0 bases from V and 4 bases from J, with 8 bases in between. CDR1 is SGHNT, CDR2 YYREEE, per germline (reference sequence). This CDR3 has 14 amino acids. The CDR3 DNA sequence: TGTGCCAGCAGCTTGGGGACGGAGTACAATGAGCAGTTCTTC. Translated: CASSLGTEYNEQFF. The whole variable domain, remainder taken from reference TRBV5-4 and TRBJ2-1, is ETGVTQSPTHLIKTRGQQVTLRCSSQSGHNTVSWYQQALGQGPQFIFQYYREEENGRGNFPPRFSGLQFPNYSSELNVNALELDDSALYLCASSLGTEYNEQFFGPGTRLTVL.

V and J are TRBV13 and TRBJ2-7, with a tentative D call TRBD2 (6 bases). Germline assignment: CDR1 PRHDT and CDR2 FYEKMQ (reference sequence). CDR3 size: 13 residues. V gave up 5 bases and J gave up 4 bases, with 12 bases separating them. DNA of the CDR3: TGTGCCAGCAGCCCCACGGCGGGGTACGAGCAGTACGTC. This translates into CASSPTAGYEQYV.